One sample yielded the 9 T cell receptor beta chains listed below, sequenced in a study of T cells expressing NK-cell markers. Each CDR3 protein gets one entry in TCRdb, which reprocessed the 5' RACE reads and gives no DNA. The sample has tens of thousands of distinct CDR3 sequences. Source material: blood T cells: a sorted CD56 or NKG2C T cell subset, CD4+ or CD8+ T cells, or bulk PBMC T cells (not recorded which). The origin of the receptors is a woman aged 18-70 years in good health.

CDR3 in amino acids: CASSISWGNEQFF. The chain has TRBV19 and TRBJ2-1. The CDR3 has 13 amino acids. Germline V gene sequence: CDR1 LNHDA, CDR2 SQIVND (reference sequence).

The chain couples TRBV27 to TRBJ1-4; TCRdb proposes TRBD1, but this gene call is untestable without DNA. The CDR3 has 15 residues. Per the germline V gene, CDR1 is MNHEY and CDR2 is SMNVEV (reference sequence). The CDR3 protein is CASSLLGTGNEKLFF.

This sequence joins TRBV9 and TRBJ2-2. Germline CDR1 is SGDLS and CDR2 is YYNGEE. This CDR3 is built from 15 residues. CDR3 in amino acids: CASSSSTANTGELFF.

This rearrangement joins TRBV11-2 to TRBJ2-5; TCRdb designates TRBD2, a call that cannot be tested without DNA. There are 13 residues in the CDR3. Germline lookup yields CDR1 SGHAT and CDR2 FQNNGV. The CDR3 protein is CASSRSGSETQYF. Drawing the rest from reference TRBV11-2 and TRBJ2-5, the complete variable domain is EAGVAQSPRYKIIEKRQSVAFWCNPISGHATLYWYQQILGQGPKLLIQFQNNGVVDDSQLPKDRFSAERLKGVDSTLKIQPAKLEDSAVYLCASSRSGSETQYFGPGTRLLVL.

The chain joins TRBV18 to TRBJ2-1. The CDR3 is 12 amino acids. Germline assignment: CDR1 KGHSH and CDR2 LQKENI. The CDR3 spells CASSPRANEQFF.

V usage is TRBV15 and J usage is TRBJ2-5; TCRdb returns TRBD2, unconfirmable since there is no DNA. This CDR3 region has 16 residues. The germline V gene encodes CDR1 LNHNV and CDR2 YYDKDF (reference sequence). This chain's CDR3 is CATSRDAGGNQETQYF.

The chain couples TRBV6-2 or TRBV6-3 to TRBJ2-1; TCRdb's D gene call, TRBD1, goes unchecked for lack of DNA. The CDR3 consists of 14 residues. The germline V gene encodes CDR1 MNHEY and CDR2 SVGEGT. CDR3: CASSTGGVYNEQFF.

J is TRBJ2-7 and V is TRBV28. The V gene's germline CDR1 is MDHEN and CDR2 SYDVKM. This CDR3 has 12 residues. The CDR3 here is CASSPQNYEQYF.

This chain uses TRBV4-2 with TRBJ2-6; there is no DNA to check the TCRdb D call of TRBD2. Germline V lookup: CDR1 LGHNA, CDR2 YNFKEQ. The CDR3 is 19 residues long. The CDR3: CASSPRGGGITSGANVLTF.